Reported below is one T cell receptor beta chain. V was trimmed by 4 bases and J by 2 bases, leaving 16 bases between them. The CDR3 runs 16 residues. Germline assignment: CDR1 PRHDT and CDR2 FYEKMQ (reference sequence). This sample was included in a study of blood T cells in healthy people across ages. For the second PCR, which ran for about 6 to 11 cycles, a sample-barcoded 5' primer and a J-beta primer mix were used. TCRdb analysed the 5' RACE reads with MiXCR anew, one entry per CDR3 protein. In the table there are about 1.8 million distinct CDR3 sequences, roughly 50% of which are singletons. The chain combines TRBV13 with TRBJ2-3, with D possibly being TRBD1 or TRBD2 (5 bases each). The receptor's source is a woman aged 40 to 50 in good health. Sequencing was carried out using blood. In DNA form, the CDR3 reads TGTGCCAGCAGCTCGGGGCGACAGCTCGTCACAGATACGCAGTATTTT. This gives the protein CASSSGRQLVTDTQYF.